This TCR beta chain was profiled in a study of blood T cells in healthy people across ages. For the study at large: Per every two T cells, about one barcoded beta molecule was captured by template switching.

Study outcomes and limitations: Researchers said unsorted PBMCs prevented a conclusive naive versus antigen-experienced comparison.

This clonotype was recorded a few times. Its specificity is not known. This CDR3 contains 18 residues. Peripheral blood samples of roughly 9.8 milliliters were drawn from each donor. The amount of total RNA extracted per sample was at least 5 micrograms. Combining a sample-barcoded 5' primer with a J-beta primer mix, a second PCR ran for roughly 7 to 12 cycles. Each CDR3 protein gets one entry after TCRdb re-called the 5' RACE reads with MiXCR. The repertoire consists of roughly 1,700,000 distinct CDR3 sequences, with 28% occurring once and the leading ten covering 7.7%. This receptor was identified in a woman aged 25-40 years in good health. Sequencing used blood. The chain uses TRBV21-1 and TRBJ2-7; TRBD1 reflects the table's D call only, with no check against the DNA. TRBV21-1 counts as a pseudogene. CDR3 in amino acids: CASSKALLVEGGTYEQYF. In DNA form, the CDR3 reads TGTGCCAGCAGCAAAGCGCTTTTAGTGGAGGGGGGTACCTACGAGCAGTACTTC.